One sample yielded the 20 T cell receptor beta chains listed below, sequenced in a study of shared clonotypes between healthy human individuals. Clones were sequenced by immunoSEQ multiplex PCR, and TCRdb holds only the in-frame ones, with some missing. The sample includes hundreds of thousands of clones, roughly 96% seen only once; the top ten take 0.11%. Naive CD8 cells were CD45RO-negative, positively selected for CCR7, excluding terminally differentiated effector memory CD45RA+ cells. Material for sequencing was naive CD8+ T cells sorted from blood. All receptors come from a woman aged 25 to 39 in good health.

The genes are TRBV5-6 and TRBJ2-2; no definite D call. This CDR3 is built from 14 residues. Germline CDR1 SGHDT, CDR2 YYEEEE. The ends were cut back, 2 bases at V and 3 bases at J, with 8 bases in the middle. The CDR3 sequence: CASSFTRDTGELFF. The DNA of the CDR3 is TGTGCCAGCAGCTTTACTCGGGACACCGGGGAGCTGTTTTTT.

V gene TRBV4-1 combines with J gene TRBJ2-7; no firm D call. This CDR3 region has 15 residues. Trimming took off 0 bases at V and 6 bases at J, with 15 bases between the two ends. Germline V gene sequence: CDR1 MGHRA, CDR2 YSYEKL. The CDR3 region has the DNA TGCGCCAGCAGCCAAGAGCTGAGTGTCTGGGCCGAGCAGTACTTC. It encodes CASSQELSVWAEQYF.

The gene calls are TRBV28 and TRBJ2-7; TRBD1 matches 12 bases. V was clipped by 6 bases and J by 3 bases; unmatched bases: 6. The CDR3 runs 15 residues. Germline V gives CDR1 MDHEN, CDR2 SYDVKM. CDR3 nucleotides: TGTGCCAGCAGGGGGACAGGGGGCACTGTCTACGAGCAGTACTTC. Residues: CASRGTGGTVYEQYF. Filled out from reference TRBV28 and TRBJ2-7, the complete variable domain reads DVKVTQSSRYLVKRTGEKVFLECVQDMDHENMFWYRQDPGLGLRLIYFSYDVKMKEKGDIPEGYSVSREKKERFSLILESASTNQTSMYLCASRGTGGTVYEQYFGPGTRLTVT.

V is TRBV4-2 and J is TRBJ2-1, with 12 nucleotides matching TRBD2. Trimming took 0 bases from V and 8 from J; bases not matched to a gene: 5. This CDR3 comprises 16 residues. CDR1 LGHNA and CDR2 YNFKEQ come from the germline V gene. In DNA, the CDR3 is TGTGCCAGCAGCCAAGAACTAGCGGGAGGTAGCGATGAGCAGTTCTTC. This codes for CASSQELAGGSDEQFF.

V and J are TRBV9 and TRBJ2-3, with D possibly being TRBD2 (6 bases). The CDR3 has 18 amino acids. Germline assignment: CDR1 SGDLS and CDR2 YYNGEE. V was shortened by 5 bases and J by 1 base, with 23 bases between the two germline ends. CDR3: CASSASSLGGMGTDTQYF. The DNA for the CDR3 is TGTGCCAGCAGTGCATCGTCTCTAGGCGGGATGGGCACAGATACGCAGTATTTT.

The V gene is TRBV2, the J gene TRBJ2-5, with D tentatively TRBD2 (7 bases). This CDR3 comprises 15 residues. Germline loops: CDR1 SNHLY, CDR2 FYNNEI. Deletions cut 7 bases from V and 4 bases from J, with 19 bases between. The CDR3 nucleotides read TGTGCCAGCACCCAGGGGAGGGGAACGGGAGAGACCCAGTACTTC. It yields the protein CASTQGRGTGETQYF.

This sequence joins TRBV25-1 and TRBJ1-5, with a possible D match to TRBD1 (5 bases). V was cut by 2 bases and J by 3 bases, with 11 bases left in between. The CDR3 has 15 residues. CDR1 is MGHDK and CDR2 is SYGVNS in the germline V gene. CDR3 sequence: CASSEGDGYNQPQHF. The CDR3 nucleotides are TGTGCCAGCAGTGAAGGGGACGGGTACAATCAGCCCCAGCATTTT.

This chain uses TRBV19 with TRBJ1-2; no reliable D call. Germline loops: CDR1 LNHDA, CDR2 SQIVND (reference sequence). V shed 3 bases and J shed 5 bases, with 10 bases lying between them. CDR3 size: 13 residues. Here the CDR3 reads CASSISQKYGYTF. Written as DNA, the CDR3 is TGTGCCAGTAGTATTAGTCAGAAGTATGGCTACACCTTC.

This chain joins TRBV4-1 and TRBJ2-3; 7 bases match TRBD2. The V gene end was trimmed by 4 bases and the J gene end by 4 bases; junction bases not matched to a gene: 11. The CDR3 extends over 16 amino acids. Germline V gene lookup returns CDR1 MGHRA and CDR2 YSYEKL. CDR3 amino acids: CASSLLFLGGPDTQYF. The CDR3 DNA reads TGCGCCAGCAGCCTCCTTTTTTTGGGAGGGCCAGATACGCAGTATTTT.

This clone showed up just once. The rearrangement joins TRBV25-1 to TRBJ2-1; no clear D. CDR1 and CDR2 from the germline V gene are MGHDK and SYGVNS. The CDR3 sequence is 15 residues long. V shed 5 bases and J shed 6 bases, with 17 bases lying between them. The CDR3 region is CASSPADRPGNEQFF. The CDR3 DNA reads as TGTGCCAGCAGTCCCGCGGACCGTCCAGGCAATGAGCAGTTCTTC.

The J gene is TRBJ1-1, the V gene TRBV5-4; TRBD1 matches 7 bases. This CDR3 region has 14 residues. With 0 bases clipped from V and 5 bases from J, the junction kept 4 bases outside the gene matches. Germline values: CDR1 SGHNT, CDR2 YYREEE (reference sequence). This CDR3 reads CASSLDRGETEAFF. CDR3 coding DNA: TGTGCCAGCAGCTTGGACAGGGGTGAGACTGAAGCTTTCTTT.

The genes are TRBV27 and TRBJ2-5; D unresolved. Trimming pared 3 bases from V and 2 bases from J, leaving 10 bases between. CDR1 and CDR2 (germline): MNHEY, SMNVEV (reference sequence). This CDR3 has 14 amino acids. The CDR3 bases are TGTGCCAGCAGTTTTATGTCGGATCAAGAGACCCAGTACTTC. This codes for CASSFMSDQETQYF.

This clone was picked up one time. The chain links TRBV6-1 to TRBJ1-1; maybe TRBD1 (5 bases). The V gene's germline CDR1 is MNHNS and CDR2 SASEGT. The V end was cut by 10 bases, the J end by 3 bases, with 21 bases between. The CDR3 has 15 residues. The CDR3 is CANQTPGLRDTEAFF. The CDR3 DNA follows: TGTGCCAATCAAACCCCGGGACTCAGGGACACTGAAGCTTTCTTT.

V and J are TRBV18 and TRBJ2-7; D possibly corresponds to TRBD2 (6 bases). Between the trimmed V and J ends, which lost 1 base and 2 bases, there was a span of 18 bases. Germline V lookup: CDR1 KGHSH, CDR2 LQKENI. This CDR3 is built from 17 residues. In nucleotides, the CDR3 is TGTGCCAGCTCACCACTCCCGGGGGACGCCAAAACCTACGAGCAGTACTTC. Translated: CASSPLPGDAKTYEQYF.

V gene TRBV7-9 combines with J gene TRBJ2-1; D is possibly TRBD2 (6 bases). V lost 3 bases and J 7 bases, leaving 13 bases between the germline ends. The CDR3 loop spans 14 amino acids. CDR1 and CDR2 (germline): SEHNR, FQNEAQ (reference sequence). In DNA form, the CDR3 reads TGTGCCAGCAGCTTCTCGCTCGGGGGAAATGAGCAGTTCTTC. It yields the protein CASSFSLGGNEQFF.

This chain connects TRBV28 to TRBJ2-7, with 8 bases aligning to TRBD2. The CDR3 is made up of 14 amino acids. V trimming: 3 bases; J trimming: 5 bases; junction bases outside the gene matches: 6. Germline CDR1 MDHEN, CDR2 SYDVKM. As DNA, the CDR3 is TGTGCCAGCAGTTTGCGTCGGGAGGGTGACGAGCAGTACTTC. Translation gives CASSLRREGDEQYF.

The rearrangement links TRBV14 to TRBJ2-2, with D unclear. Germline lookup yields CDR1 SGHDN and CDR2 FVKESK. This CDR3 is 15 amino acids long. Deletions cut 0 bases from V and 2 bases from J, with 7 bases between. The CDR3 spells CASSQESYNTGELFF. As DNA, the CDR3 is TGTGCCAGCAGCCAAGAGTCCTACAACACCGGGGAGCTGTTTTTT.

V gene TRBV29-1 combines with J gene TRBJ2-7; TRBD2 might be the D (5 bases). This CDR3 region has 15 residues. V lost 5 bases to trimming and J lost 10 bases, with 27 bases between them. CDR1 is SQVTM and CDR2 is ANQGSEA in the germline V gene. The chain's CDR3 is CSVRDPMGHLPLQYF. In DNA form, the CDR3 reads TGCAGCGTTCGGGATCCCATGGGCCATCTCCCCCTCCAGTACTTC.

V is TRBV5-6 and J is TRBJ2-3; perhaps TRBD2 as D (6 bases). CDR1 SGHDT and CDR2 YYEEEE come from the germline V gene. This CDR3 region has 19 residues. V gave up 0 bases and J gave up 0 bases, with 20 bases separating them. CDR3 in DNA: TGTGCCAGCAGCTTGGACGGGAGCCCACTCCATACTAGCACAGATACGCAGTATTTT. Its translation: CASSLDGSPLHTSTDTQYF. The full variable domain, completed using reference TRBV5-6 and TRBJ2-3, is DAGVTQSPTHLIKTRGQQVTLRCSPKSGHDTVSWYQQALGQGPQFIFQYYEEEERQRGNFPDRFSGHQFPNYSSELNVNALLLGDSALYLCASSLDGSPLHTSTDTQYFGPGTRLTVL.

The chain carries TRBV5-4 and TRBJ2-7; possibly TRBD2 for D (6 bases). The CDR3 loop spans 14 amino acids. Trimming cost V 2 bases and J 1 base, with 10 bases left between them. Per the germline V gene, CDR1 is SGHNT and CDR2 is YYREEE (reference sequence). The CDR3 protein is CASSFSGPSYEQYF. The DNA for the CDR3 is TGTGCCAGCAGCTTTAGCGGCCCGTCCTACGAGCAGTACTTC. The full variable domain, in which reference TRBV5-4 and TRBJ2-7 provide the parts outside the CDR3, is ETGVTQSPTHLIKTRGQQVTLRCSSQSGHNTVSWYQQALGQGPQFIFQYYREEENGRGNFPPRFSGLQFPNYSSELNVNALELDDSALYLCASSFSGPSYEQYFGPGTRLTVT.